This T cell receptor (beta chain) was recovered during a study of shared clonotypes between healthy human individuals. V lost 11 bases and J lost 2; bases outside the gene matches: 9. This CDR3 is built from 14 residues. The germline V gene encodes CDR1 MNHNS and CDR2 SASEGT. Sequencing used immunoSEQ multiplex PCR; TCRdb keeps in-frame clones, though not all of them. The table lists fewer than 850,000 clones, approximately 97% of them singletons, with less than 0.25% in the top ten. Naive CD8 cells were CD45RO-negative, positively selected for CCR7, excluding terminally differentiated effector memory CD45RA+ cells. General study points: Generation probabilities were higher for clonotypes shared across all four sorted-subset donors than for unshared ones.

A note on this clone: What it recognizes is unknown.

The source of this sequence is a man in his thirties or forties in good health. This chain connects TRBV6-1 to TRBJ2-1; 7 bases agree with TRBD1. Sequenced material: naive CD8+ T cells sorted from blood. The CDR3 reads CAGALDRPYNEQFF. As DNA, the CDR3 is TGTGCCGGCGCCCTGGACAGGCCCTACAATGAGCAGTTCTTC.